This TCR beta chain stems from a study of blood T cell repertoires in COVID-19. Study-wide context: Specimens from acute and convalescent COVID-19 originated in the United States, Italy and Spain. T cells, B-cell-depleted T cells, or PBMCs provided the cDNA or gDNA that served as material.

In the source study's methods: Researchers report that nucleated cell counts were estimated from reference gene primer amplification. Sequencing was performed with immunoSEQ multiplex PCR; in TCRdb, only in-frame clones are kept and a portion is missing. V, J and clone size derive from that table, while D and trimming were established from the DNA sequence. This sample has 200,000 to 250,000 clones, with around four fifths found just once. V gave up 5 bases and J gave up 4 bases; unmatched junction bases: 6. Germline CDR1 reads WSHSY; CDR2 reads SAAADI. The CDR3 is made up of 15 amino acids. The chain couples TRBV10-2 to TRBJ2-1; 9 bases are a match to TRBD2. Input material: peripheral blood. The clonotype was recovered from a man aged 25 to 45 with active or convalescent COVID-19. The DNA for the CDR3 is TGCGCCAGCAGTTGGAGCGGGGGGTTATACAATGAGCAGTTCTTC. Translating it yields CASSWSGGLYNEQFF.